A single TCR beta chain is shown here with its context. This sample was taken from a study of CXCR3-negative and CXCR3-positive naive CD8 T cells. Germline V gene data show CDR1 as SGDLS and CDR2 as YYNGEE. This CDR3 contains 13 residues. The method, 5' RACE with UMI labels, was used to prepare the TRB cDNA libraries. TCRdb reprocessed the 5' RACE reads and reports one entry per CDR3 protein, with no DNA. The sample is made up of tens of thousands of distinct CDR3 sequences, and the top ten hold approximately 1.5% of it. Sequenced sample: naive CXCR3- CD8+ T cells from blood. Specified subset: CD45RO-CCR7+CD27+CD95- naive CD8+ T cells lacking CXCR3 (TNR3-). V usage is TRBV9 and J usage is TRBJ1-1. This clonotype originated in a human donor in good health. Some clones in this sample may be carry-over from other donors' samples. This CDR3 reads CASSPRMNTEAFF.